A single T cell receptor beta chain is shown here with its context. As handled by the study authors: Cell counts per sample came from amplifying reference gene primers. This table comes from immunoSEQ multiplex PCR, and its TCRdb copy is limited to in-frame clones, with some not included. V and J calls and clone size are those listed in that table; D and trimming were worked out from the DNA. In the table there are approximately 250,000 clones, approximately 80% of which are singletons. These data are taken from a study of blood T cell repertoires in COVID-19. In the study overall: Donors in the United States, Italy and Spain gave samples during acute or convalescent COVID-19. Sources were T cells, B-cell-depleted T cells, or PBMCs; the material itself was cDNA or gDNA.

V was cut by 3 bases and J by 2 bases, with 9 bases left in between. The germline V gene encodes CDR1 MNHNS and CDR2 SASEGT. CDR3 length equals 14 residues. The chain is built from TRBV6-1 and TRBJ2-3, with D perhaps matching TRBD2 (6 bases). Sequencing was performed on peripheral blood. The sequence was collected from a human donor in a cohort sampled during active COVID-19. The CDR3 spells CASSDGGVTDTQYF. CDR3 coding DNA: TGTGCCAGCAGTGACGGGGGAGTCACAGATACGCAGTATTTT.